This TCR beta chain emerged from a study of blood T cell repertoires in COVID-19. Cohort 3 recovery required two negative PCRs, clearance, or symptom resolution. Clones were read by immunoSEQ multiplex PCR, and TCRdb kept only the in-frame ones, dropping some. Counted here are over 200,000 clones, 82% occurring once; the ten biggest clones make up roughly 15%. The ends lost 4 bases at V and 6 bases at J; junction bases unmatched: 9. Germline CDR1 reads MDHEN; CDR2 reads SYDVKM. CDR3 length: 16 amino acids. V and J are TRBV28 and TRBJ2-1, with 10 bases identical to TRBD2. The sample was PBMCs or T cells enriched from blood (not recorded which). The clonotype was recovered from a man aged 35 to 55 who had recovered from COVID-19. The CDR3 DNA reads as TGTGCCAGCAGTTCCCTAAGCGGGAGGGAAGGCAATGAGCAGTTCTTC. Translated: CASSSLSGREGNEQFF.